The entry below describes one T cell receptor (beta chain). Its specificity is unknown. TCRdb re-called the 5' RACE reads and catalogs CDR3 proteins one per entry, DNA excluded. The sample is made up of some 150,000 distinct CDR3 sequences, and the top ten hold around 12% of it. These data originate in a study of T cells expressing NK-cell markers. The wider study: In sorted CD3+CD56+NKG2C+, CD3+CD56+NKG2C- and CD3+CD56-NKG2C+ T cells, TCR beta repertoires were obtained.

CDR3 length: 14 residues. From germline, CDR1 is DFQATT and CDR2 SNEGSKA (reference sequence). The study, taken as a whole, reports: Dominant NKG2C+ clonotype frequencies of 1.0-7.0% of CD8+ T cells were measured in about six donors.

The source is a young man in good health. V usage is TRBV20-1 and J usage is TRBJ1-6; TCRdb's D call, TRBD1, is unchecked because there is no DNA. Sequencing was performed on blood T cells: a sorted CD56 or NKG2C T cell subset, CD4+ or CD8+ T cells, or bulk PBMC T cells (not recorded which). CDR3 sequence: CSAFAGQGASPLHF.